This TCR beta chain derives from a study of naive and memory T cell subsets. Study findings and constraints: Findings for naive and memory subsets could not be checked against ground truth.

Both TRBC1 and TRBC2 were covered by a beta constant-region primer of two equimolar oligonucleotides. TCRdb re-called the UMI-ligation and nested PCR reads with MiXCR, one entry per CDR3 protein. This table has approximately 89,000 distinct CDR3 sequences, about 7% appearing once. The CDR3 length is 15 residues. V was trimmed by 4 bases and J by 0 bases, leaving 12 bases between them. The germline gives CDR1 SEHNR, CDR2 FQNEAQ (reference sequence). In this sample, this clonotype turned up many times. What it binds is not known. The rearrangement joins TRBV7-9 to TRBJ1-1; D perhaps matches TRBD1 (5 bases). This receptor was obtained from a human donor in good health. The sample was central memory CD4+ T cells from blood. The CDR3 coding sequence is TGTGCCAGCAGCTCAGACGGGACCATGAACACTGAAGCTTTCTTT. Translated: CASSSDGTMNTEAFF.